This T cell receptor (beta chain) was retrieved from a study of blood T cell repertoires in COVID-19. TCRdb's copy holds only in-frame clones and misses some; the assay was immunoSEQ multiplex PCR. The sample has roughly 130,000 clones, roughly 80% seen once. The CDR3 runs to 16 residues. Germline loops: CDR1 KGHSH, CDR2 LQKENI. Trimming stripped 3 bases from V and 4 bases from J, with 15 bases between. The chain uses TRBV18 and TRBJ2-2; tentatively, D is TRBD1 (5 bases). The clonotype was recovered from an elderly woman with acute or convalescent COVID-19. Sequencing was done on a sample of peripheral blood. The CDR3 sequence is CASSPRQGGSTGELFF. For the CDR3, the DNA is TGTGCCAGCTCACCCCGTCAGGGCGGAAGCACCGGGGAGCTGTTTTTT. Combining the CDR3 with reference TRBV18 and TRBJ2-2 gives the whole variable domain NAGVMQNPRHLVRRRGQEARLRCSPMKGHSHVYWYRQLPEEGLKFMVYLQKENIIDESGMPKERFSAEFPKEGPSILRIQQVVRGDSAAYFCASSPRQGGSTGELFFGEGSRLTVL.